This T cell receptor beta chain was captured by sequencing in a study of Graves' ophthalmopathy and Graves' hyperthyroidism. General study results and limits: Blood also held most thyroid clonotypes expanded above 0.001 frequency. Sensitivity of 85% to 90% and specificity of almost 83% were achieved when a 13-signature model separated ophthalmopathy from stable hyperthyroidism.

CDR3 regions of TCR beta were amplified from RNA transcripts. RT-PCR in the first round used HTBI primers; a second-round multiplex PCR followed. Via MiXCR, TCRdb re-called the multiplex PCR reads, giving one row per CDR3 protein. The repertoire holds about 1.2 million distinct CDR3 sequences, with about 36% as singletons. The ends were cut back, 5 bases at V and 7 bases at J, with 11 bases in the middle. This CDR3 is 12 amino acids long. CDR1 SGHTA and CDR2 FQGNSA come from the germline V gene. This clonotype was observed many times. Its antigen is currently unknown. Sequencing was done on a sample of peripheral blood or thyroid tissue (not recorded which). V gene TRBV7-2 combines with J gene TRBJ2-5; D not resolved. This clonotype was sampled from an adult man with Graves' hyperthyroidism. CDR3 amino acids: CASSPDYGTQYF. DNA for the CDR3: TGTGCCAGCAGCCCAGATTACGGGACCCAGTACTTC.